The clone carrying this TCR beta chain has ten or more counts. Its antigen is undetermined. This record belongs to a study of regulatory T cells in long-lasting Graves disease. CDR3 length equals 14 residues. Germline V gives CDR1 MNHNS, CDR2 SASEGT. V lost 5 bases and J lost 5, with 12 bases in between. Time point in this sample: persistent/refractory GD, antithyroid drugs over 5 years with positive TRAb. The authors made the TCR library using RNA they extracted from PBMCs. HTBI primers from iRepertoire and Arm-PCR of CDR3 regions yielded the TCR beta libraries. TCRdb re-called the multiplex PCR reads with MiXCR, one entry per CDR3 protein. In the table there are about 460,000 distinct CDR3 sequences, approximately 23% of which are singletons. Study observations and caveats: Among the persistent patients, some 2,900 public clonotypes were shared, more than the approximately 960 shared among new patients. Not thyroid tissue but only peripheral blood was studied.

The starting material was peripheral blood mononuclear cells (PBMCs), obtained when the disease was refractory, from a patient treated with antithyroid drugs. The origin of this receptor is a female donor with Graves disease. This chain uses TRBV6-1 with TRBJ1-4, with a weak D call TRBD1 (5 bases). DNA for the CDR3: TGTGCCAGCAGTCGGACCTGGGACAATGAAAAACTGTTTTTT. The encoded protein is CASSRTWDNEKLFF.